This T cell receptor (beta chain) emerged from a study of molecular identifiers for immune sequencing clone quantification. Turning to the study itself: Replicate RNA came from about 20,000 or 100,000 naive CD8 cells and was split five ways, and four parts were sequenced.

Libraries from naive CD8 cells were generated from about 20,000 to 1,000,000 sorted cells (with 10%, 30% or 50% RNA). CDR1 and CDR2 (germline): SNHLY, FYNNEI. The CDR3 is made up of 13 amino acids. Trimming cost V 6 bases and J 4 bases, with 11 bases left between them. Study results and caveats: Spiked Jurkat TCR RNA equal to one cell could reportedly be picked out among over 850,000 naive cells.

Preparation methods for the bulk TCR libraries were those previously described, with listed TCR primers. TCRdb analysed the PCR reads with MiXCR anew, one entry per CDR3 protein. Of about 640,000 distinct CDR3 sequences in the sample, 20% are singletons; the top ten hold approximately 0.9%. This clonotype was detected ten times or more. Its antigen is unidentified. The TCR was taken from a human donor in good health. Some libraries in this study had Jurkat cell RNA spiked in. The J gene is TRBJ2-3, the V gene TRBV2; D is uncertain. Sequenced: naive CD8+ T cells from blood, with Jurkat cell RNA spiked in. Subset reported: FACS-sorted CD8+CD4-CCR7+CD45RA+ naive T cells. CDR3 residues: CASRSPPADTQYF. The DNA for the CDR3 is TGTGCCAGCAGAAGCCCCCCGGCAGATACGCAGTATTTT. Together with reference TRBV2 and TRBJ2-3, the CDR3 gives the full variable domain: EPEVTQTPSHQVTQMGQEVILRCVPISNHLYFYWYRQILGQKVEFLVSFYNNEISEKSEIFDDQFSVERPDGSNFTLKIRSTKLEDSAMYFCASRSPPADTQYFGPGTRLTVL.